The T cell receptor beta chain described here comes from a study of blood T cell repertoires in COVID-19. About the study: From T cells, B-cell-depleted T cells, or PBMCs came the material, which was cDNA or gDNA.

In regard to this clone: One end of the junction varies from germline; a read error may be responsible.

Germline CDR1 MNHNS, CDR2 SASEGT. The CDR3 is made up of 15 amino acids. Cohort assignment relied on participant-reported clinical history. Exposed participants came across a COVID-19 case within 2 weeks before study entry. The authors' processing: Reference gene primer amplification gave nucleated cell count estimates. Data came from immunoSEQ multiplex PCR; TCRdb stores just in-frame clones and leaves some out. V and J calls and clone size are copied from that table; D and trimming were computed from the DNA. This table holds 300,000 or so clones, roughly 86% found once. The chain has TRBV6-1 and TRBJ1-5, with a tentative D call TRBD1 (6 bases). The clonotype was recovered from a woman between 50 and 59 years old who had been exposed to COVID-19. Sample: PBMCs or T cells enriched from blood (not recorded which). The CDR3 DNA sequence: TGTGCCAGCCGTGAGCAGGGGTTTAGCAATCAGCCCCAGCATTTT. Its translation: CASREQGFSNQPQHF.